The 9 T cell receptor beta chains given below trace back to one sample, sequenced in a study of blood T cell repertoires in COVID-19. The data were produced by immunoSEQ multiplex PCR, yet TCRdb's version contains in-frame clones alone and is incomplete. Here the sample spans some 200,000 clones, approximately 84% being singletons. The sample comprised peripheral blood. Receptors originate from a man aged 80 or over with acute or convalescent COVID-19.

A remark on this clone: An end of the junction does not agree with germline; a read error may underlie this. The V gene is TRBV28, the J gene TRBJ2-5; 9 nucleotides line up with TRBD2. Germline CDR1 is MDHEN and CDR2 is SYDVKM. This CDR3 has 14 residues. In DNA, the CDR3 is TGTGCCAGCAGTTTGGTTAGCGGGAGACAGACCCAATACTTC. It encodes CASSLVSGRQTQYF.

This chain connects TRBV3-1 (or the pseudogene TRBV3-2) to TRBJ2-7, with 9 bases matching TRBD1. CDR1 and CDR2 (germline): LGHDT, YNNKEL (reference sequence). Trimming took 3 bases from V and 7 from J; bases not matched to a gene: 10. This CDR3 has 15 amino acids. The CDR3 coding sequence is TGTGCCAGCAGCCAGACCGGGACAGGGAAAGGTGAGCAGTACTTC. It is translated as CASSQTGTGKGEQYF.

V gene TRBV6-5 combines with J gene TRBJ2-7; 7 nucleotides agree with TRBD1. The CDR3 is 14 amino acids. The V gene's germline CDR1 is MNHEY and CDR2 SVGAGI. Trimming at V came to 2 bases and at J to 2 bases, leaving 3 bases not matched to a gene. The CDR3 nucleotides are TGTGCCAGCAGTTACGGGACAGAAGCCTACGAGCAGTACTTC. This translates into CASSYGTEAYEQYF.

This clone was seen only a few times. V usage is TRBV19 and J usage is TRBJ1-5; D is undetermined. V dropped 4 bases and J dropped 2 bases, with 12 bases sitting between them. The germline V gene has CDR1 LNHDA and CDR2 SQIVND (reference sequence). CDR3 length: 15 amino acids. The CDR3 here is CASSTAFAGNQPQHF. CDR3 DNA sequence: TGTGCCAGTAGTACGGCTTTCGCGGGCAATCAGCCCCAGCATTTT.

This chain connects TRBV6-5 to TRBJ1-2; TRBD1 matches 9 bases. This CDR3 comprises 15 residues. CDR1 and CDR2 (germline): MNHEY, SVGAGI. With V trimmed by 4 bases and J by 5 bases, 8 bases remained unmatched. Here the CDR3 DNA reads TGTGCCAGCAGTTCTCATGGGACAGGGATGTATGGCTACACCTTC. It yields the protein CASSSHGTGMYGYTF.

V and J are TRBV25-1 and TRBJ1-2; possible D gene TRBD1, 5 bases. The V gene lost 2 bases and the J gene lost 8 bases, with 15 bases spanning the gap. The CDR3 has 14 amino acids. Germline V lookup: CDR1 MGHDK, CDR2 SYGVNS. The CDR3 loop reads CASSETGRVGGYTF. The CDR3 coding sequence is TGTGCCAGCAGTGAAACAGGCAGGGTGGGAGGCTACACCTTC.

This clone was observed a handful of times. V is TRBV7-2 and J is TRBJ2-1; 12 bases fit TRBD2. Germline loops: CDR1 SGHTA, CDR2 FQGNSA. The CDR3 covers 15 residues. The V and J ends lost 5 bases and 10 bases, in that order; junction bases with no gene match: 9. The DNA of the CDR3 is TGTGCCAGCAGCGCGACTAGCGGGGGCTTTTGGGAGCAGTTCTTC. Its translation: CASSATSGGFWEQFF. The complete variable domain, with remaining parts taken from reference TRBV7-2 and TRBJ2-1, reads GAGVSQSPSNKVTEKGKDVELRCDPISGHTALYWYRQSLGQGLEFLIYFQGNSAPDKSGLPSDRFSAERTGGSVSTLTIQRTQQEDSAVYLCASSATSGGFWEQFFGPGTRLTVL.

The chain carries TRBV11-3 and TRBJ1-1, with D perhaps matching TRBD1 (5 bases). CDR3 size: 13 residues. Trimming shortened V by 1 base and J by 7 bases, and 10 bases separated the two germline ends. The germline CDR1 and CDR2 sequences are SGHNT and YENEEA. The CDR3 here is CASSLGGIGEAFF. The CDR3 nucleotides are TGTGCCAGCAGCTTAGGGGGCATAGGTGAAGCTTTCTTT.

The chain combines TRBV12-3 or TRBV12-4 with TRBJ1-1; the match to TRBD1 covers 8 bases. After removal of 2 bases from V and 6 bases from J, the junction contained 2 bases not matched to a gene. This CDR3 contains 13 residues. CDR3: CASSLQGAAEAFF. The CDR3 region has the DNA TGTGCCAGCAGTTTACAGGGGGCCGCTGAAGCTTTCTTT.